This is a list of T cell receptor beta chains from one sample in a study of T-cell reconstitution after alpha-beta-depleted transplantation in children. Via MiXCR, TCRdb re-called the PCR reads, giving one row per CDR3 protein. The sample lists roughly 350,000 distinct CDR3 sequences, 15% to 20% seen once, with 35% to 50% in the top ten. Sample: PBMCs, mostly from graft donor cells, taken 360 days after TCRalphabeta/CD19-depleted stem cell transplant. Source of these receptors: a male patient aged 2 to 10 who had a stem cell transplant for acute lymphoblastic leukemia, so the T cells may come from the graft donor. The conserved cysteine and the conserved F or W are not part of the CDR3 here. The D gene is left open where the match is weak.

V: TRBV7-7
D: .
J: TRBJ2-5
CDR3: ASSISSGETQY

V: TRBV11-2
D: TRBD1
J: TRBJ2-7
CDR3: ASSSRQGLLQEQY

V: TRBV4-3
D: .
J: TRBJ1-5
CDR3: ASSQVKGFNQPQH

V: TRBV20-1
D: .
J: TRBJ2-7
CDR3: SATHGTPSYEQY

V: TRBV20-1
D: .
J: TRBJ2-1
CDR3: SARGLIGTWDNEQF

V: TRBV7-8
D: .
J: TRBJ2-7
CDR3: ASSLARVLGIRGYEQY

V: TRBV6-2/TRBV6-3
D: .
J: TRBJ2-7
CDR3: ASSPNLGNPALYEQY

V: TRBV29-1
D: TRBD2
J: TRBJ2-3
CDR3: SVAGGKDTQY

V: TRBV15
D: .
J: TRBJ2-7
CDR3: ATSRVSGVYYEQY

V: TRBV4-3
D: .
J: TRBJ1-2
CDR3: ASSQEGRNYGYT

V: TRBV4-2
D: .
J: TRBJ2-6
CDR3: ASSQVGRGSSGANVLT

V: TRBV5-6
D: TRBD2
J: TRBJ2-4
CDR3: ASSFARTSGRGGNIQY

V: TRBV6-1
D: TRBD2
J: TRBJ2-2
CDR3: ASNPSGSWAGELF

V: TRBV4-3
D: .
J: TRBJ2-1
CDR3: ASSQDGQFGNEQF

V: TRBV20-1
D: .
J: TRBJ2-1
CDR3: SARGTTYNEQF

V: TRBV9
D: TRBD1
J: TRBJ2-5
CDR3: ASSVTGVETQY

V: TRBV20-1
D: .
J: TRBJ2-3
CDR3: SAPGATDTQY

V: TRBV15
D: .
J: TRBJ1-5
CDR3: ATSREVNQPQH

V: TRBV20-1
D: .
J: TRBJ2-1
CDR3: SARDTDWWQNEQF

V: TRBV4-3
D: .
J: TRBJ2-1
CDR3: ASSQRFPLYNEQF

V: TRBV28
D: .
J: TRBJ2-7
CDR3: ASSLAPGSSYEQY

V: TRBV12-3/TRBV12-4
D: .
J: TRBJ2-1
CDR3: ASSEQGIYNEQF

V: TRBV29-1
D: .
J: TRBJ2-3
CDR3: VVVGRISDTQY

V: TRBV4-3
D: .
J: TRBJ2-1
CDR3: ASSQDGNNEQF

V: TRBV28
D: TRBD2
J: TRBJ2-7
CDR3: ASSHDMNWSGRSSYEQY

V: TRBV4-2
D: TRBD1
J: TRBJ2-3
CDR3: ASSARDRGKTDTQY

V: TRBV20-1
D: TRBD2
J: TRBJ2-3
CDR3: SAMGLAGTDTQY

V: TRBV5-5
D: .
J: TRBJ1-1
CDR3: ASSLVGRGSGTEAF

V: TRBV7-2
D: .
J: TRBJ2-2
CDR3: ASTRDGTNTGELF

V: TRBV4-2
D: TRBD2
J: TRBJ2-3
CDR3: ASSQGTSQRVSTDTQY

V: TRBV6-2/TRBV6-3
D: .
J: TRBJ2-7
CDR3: ASSYDGFYEQY

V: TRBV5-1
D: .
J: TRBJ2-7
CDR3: ASRRHENYEQY

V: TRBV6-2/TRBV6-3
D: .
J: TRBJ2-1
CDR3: ASRSNRVGEQF

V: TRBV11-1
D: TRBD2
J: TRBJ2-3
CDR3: ASSLAPPGRARNERTDTQY

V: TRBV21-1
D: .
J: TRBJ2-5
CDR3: ASSKVVRQETQY

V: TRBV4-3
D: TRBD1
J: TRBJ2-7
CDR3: ASSQEWDRGGEQY

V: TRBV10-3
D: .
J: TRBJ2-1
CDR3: AISVEGNEQF

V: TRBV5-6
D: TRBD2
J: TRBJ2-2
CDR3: ASSLEWETSGDTGELF

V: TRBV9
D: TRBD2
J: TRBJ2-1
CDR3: ASSVLLAGREQF

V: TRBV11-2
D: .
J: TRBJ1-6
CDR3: ASSPGGAEGGSPLH

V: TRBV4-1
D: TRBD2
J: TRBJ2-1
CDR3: ASSENGLAGVGEQF

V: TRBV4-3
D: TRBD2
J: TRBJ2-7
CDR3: ASSQRGGWASGMDEQY

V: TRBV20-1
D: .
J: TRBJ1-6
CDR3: SAILGNSPLH

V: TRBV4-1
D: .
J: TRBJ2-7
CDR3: ASSQWAGYYEQY

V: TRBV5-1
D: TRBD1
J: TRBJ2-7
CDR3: ASSGQGIFYEQY

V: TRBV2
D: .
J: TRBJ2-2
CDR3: ASSGAGRDTGELF

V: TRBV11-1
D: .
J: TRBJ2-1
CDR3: ASSLGGTNRPSYNEQF

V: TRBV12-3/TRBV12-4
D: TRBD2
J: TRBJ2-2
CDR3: ASSLLAGAAGELF

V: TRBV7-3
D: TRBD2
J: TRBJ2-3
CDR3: ASSKGTSLYTDTQY

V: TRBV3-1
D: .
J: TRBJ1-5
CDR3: ASSHREGPQH

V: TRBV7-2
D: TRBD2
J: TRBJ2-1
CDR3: ASSWRGGLGDNEQF

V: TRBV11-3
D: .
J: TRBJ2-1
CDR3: ASSLGGTVEQF